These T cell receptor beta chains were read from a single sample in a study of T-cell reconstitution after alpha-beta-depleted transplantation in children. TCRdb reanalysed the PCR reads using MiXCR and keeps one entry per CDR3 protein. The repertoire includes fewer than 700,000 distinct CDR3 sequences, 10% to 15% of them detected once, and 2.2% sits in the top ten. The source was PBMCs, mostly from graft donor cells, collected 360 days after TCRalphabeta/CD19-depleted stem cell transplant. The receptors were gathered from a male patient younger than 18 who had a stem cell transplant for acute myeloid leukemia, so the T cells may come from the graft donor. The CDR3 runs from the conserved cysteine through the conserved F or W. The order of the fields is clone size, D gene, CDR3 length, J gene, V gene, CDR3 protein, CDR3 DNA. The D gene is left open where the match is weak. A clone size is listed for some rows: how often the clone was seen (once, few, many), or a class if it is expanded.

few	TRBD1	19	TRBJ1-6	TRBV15	CATSRDMAKGTGYNSPLHF	TGTGCCACCAGCAGAGATATGGCGAAGGGGACAGGGTATAATTCACCCCTCCACTTT
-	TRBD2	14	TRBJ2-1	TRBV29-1	CSAVAGRSYNEQFF	TGCAGCGCCGTAGCGGGAAGGTCCTACAATGAGCAGTTCTTC
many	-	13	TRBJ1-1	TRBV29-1	CSVEGKLNTEAFF	TGCAGCGTTGAAGGGAAACTGAACACTGAAGCTTTCTTT
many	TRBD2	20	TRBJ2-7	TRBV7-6	CASSLAPLAGGLPSSYEQYF	TGTGCCAGCAGCTTAGCCCCCCTAGCGGGAGGTCTCCCCTCCTCCTACGAGCAGTACTTC
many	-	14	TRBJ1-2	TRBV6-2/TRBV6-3	CAATRAASMDGYTF	TGTGCCGCTACTAGAGCAGCCTCGATGGACGGCTACACCTTC
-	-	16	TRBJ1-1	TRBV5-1	CASSFLGGTQNTEAFF	TGCGCCAGCAGCTTCTTGGGCGGAACCCAGAACACTGAAGCTTTCTTT
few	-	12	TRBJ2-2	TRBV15	CATSRNTGELFF	TGTGCCACCAGCAGGAACACCGGGGAGCTGTTTTTT
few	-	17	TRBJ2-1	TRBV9	CASSPLGGVSSYNEQFF	TGTGCCAGCAGCCCACTGGGCGGAGTGAGCTCCTACAATGAGCAGTTCTTC
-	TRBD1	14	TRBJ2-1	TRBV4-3	CASSDRGARNEQFF	TGCGCCAGCAGCGACAGGGGTGCTAGGAATGAGCAGTTCTTC
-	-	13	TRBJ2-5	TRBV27	CASSPLGVRTQYF	TGTGCCAGCAGTCCTCTCGGGGTTAGGACCCAGTACTTC
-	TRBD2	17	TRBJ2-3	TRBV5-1	CASSLGLAGEGFDTQYF	TGCGCCAGCAGCTTGGGACTAGCGGGAGAGGGGTTTGATACGCAGTATTTT
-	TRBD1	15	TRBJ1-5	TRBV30	CAWSTDRRNGQPQHF	TGTGCCTGGAGTACGGACAGGAGGAACGGTCAGCCCCAGCATTTT
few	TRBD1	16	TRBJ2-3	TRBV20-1	CSARDQGAGRTDTQYF	TGCAGTGCTAGAGATCAGGGGGCAGGTAGGACAGATACGCAGTATTTT
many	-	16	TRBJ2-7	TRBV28	CASRPGGAGRGVEQYF	TGTGCCAGCAGGCCAGGTGGGGCAGGAAGGGGAGTCGAGCAGTACTTC
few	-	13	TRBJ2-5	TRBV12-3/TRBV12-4	CASSLPGPGTQYF	TGTGCCAGCAGTTTACCGGGCCCGGGGACCCAGTACTTC